This entry lists 2 T cell receptor beta chains sequenced from one sample in a study of T cell responses to AZD1222 COVID-19 vaccine. The method was immunoSEQ multiplex PCR; TCRdb's version includes in-frame clones alone and lacks a portion of them. The table records roughly 130,000 clones, roughly 92% of them present only once. Sequenced material: peripheral blood, taken 28 days after the second AZD1222 dose. These receptors all come from an adult who received the AZD1222 COVID-19 vaccine.

The chain recombines TRBV5-1 with TRBJ1-1, with D perhaps matching TRBD1 (6 bases). Germline V lookup: CDR1 SGHRS, CDR2 YFSETQ. The CDR3 runs to 14 residues. Trimming removed 3 bases at V and 1 base at J, with 10 bases between. The CDR3 sequence is CASSSGGGNTEAFF. The CDR3 DNA is TGCGCCAGCAGCTCCGGAGGGGGGAACACTGAAGCTTTCTTT.

The chain is built from TRBV6-2 or TRBV6-3 and TRBJ2-5, with D possibly matching TRBD2 (6 bases). V was cut by 5 bases and J by 5 bases, with 18 bases left in between. The CDR3 covers 15 residues. Germline CDR1 MNHEY, CDR2 SVGEGT. The CDR3 coding sequence is TGTGCCAGCAGTCACCGGGAGTCCCTGGGGGAGACCCAGTACTTC. Translated: CASSHRESLGETQYF.